A single sample gave rise to the 8 T cell receptor beta chains below, sequenced in a study of CD8 T cells in Susac syndrome (dated by TCRdb to about 2019). Library generation was performed with the immunoSEQ multiplex PCR assay. RNA was extracted using the RNeasy kit, and about 0.45 to 1 ug of the RNA was reverse transcribed with random hexamers. TCRdb reran the public reads through fastp at Q25 and MiXCR, keeping productive beta chains. Merged by CDR3 protein, the rows form single entries marked with the most common genes and DNA. Present in this sample are about 120,000 distinct CDR3 sequences, around 95% of which were seen just once. The ten largest make up roughly 0.092% of the sample. The sequenced material came from CD4+ T cells from PBMCs. The receptors here all came from a human donor in good health.

This chain joins TRBV12-3 or TRBV12-4 and TRBJ2-3, with TRBD1 matching 8 bases. Unmatched junction bases numbered 14, after V lost 2 bases and J lost 1 base. There are 19 residues in the CDR3. CDR3 loop: CASSLSLLSDRGGTDTQYF. The CDR3 DNA follows: TGTGCCAGCAGTTTATCCCTTCTCTCTGACAGGGGTGGCACAGATACGCAGTATTTT.

This chain uses TRBV30 with TRBJ2-1; no clear D gene. Trimming removed 2 bases from V and 5 bases from J, with 10 bases in between. Germline V lookup: CDR1 GTSNPN, CDR2 SVGIG (reference sequence). This CDR3 has 13 amino acids. This CDR3 is CAWSPPVNNEQFF. CDR3 DNA: TGTGCCTGGAGTCCTCCGGTTAACAATGAGCAGTTCTTC.

This sequence joins TRBV24-1 and TRBJ2-3; a weak D match, TRBD2 (6 bases). The length of the CDR3 is 14 residues. Trimming left V 3 bases short and J 1 base short, with 7 bases between. CDR1 is KGHDR and CDR2 is SFDVKD in the germline V gene. The CDR3 DNA follows: TGTGCCACCAGTGATACGGGAGGCACAGATACGCAGTATTTT. Amino acids: CATSDTGGTDTQYF.

The rearrangement links TRBV20-1 to TRBJ1-1; tentatively, D is TRBD1 (6 bases). Trimming cost V 0 bases and J 1 base, with 9 bases left between them. CDR3 length: 14 amino acids. Germline V gene lookup returns CDR1 DFQATT and CDR2 SNEGSKA (reference sequence). The CDR3 region is CSARDRTANTEAFF. The CDR3 region has the DNA TGCAGTGCTAGAGATCGGACAGCGAACACTGAAGCTTTCTTT.

The chain uses TRBV13 and TRBJ2-1, with 10 bases identical to TRBD2. This CDR3 region has 15 residues. Germline CDR1 PRHDT, CDR2 FYEKMQ (reference sequence). Trimming removed 6 bases from V and 4 bases from J; junction bases left unmatched: 6. The CDR3 protein is CASRPRLAGYNEQFF. In DNA, the CDR3 is TGTGCCAGCAGACCCAGACTAGCGGGTTACAATGAGCAGTTCTTC.

This clonotype was detected once. The chain has TRBV5-4 and TRBJ1-3; a possible D gene is TRBD1 (5 bases). Per germline, CDR1 SGHNT and CDR2 YYREEE (reference sequence). The CDR3 is 16 amino acids. Between the trimmed V and J ends, which lost 4 bases and 0 bases, there was a span of 14 bases. The CDR3 reads CASSPTGTDSGNTIYF. CDR3 bases: TGTGCCAGCAGCCCGACCGGGACGGACTCTGGAAACACCATATATTTT.

This chain links TRBV7-2 with TRBJ2-1; tentative D call: TRBD2 (5 bases). V was pared by 5 bases and J by 8 bases, with 22 bases between. This CDR3 is built from 16 residues. The V gene's germline CDR1 is SGHTA and CDR2 FQGNSA. CDR3 protein: CASSPDESGRAHEQFF. As DNA, the CDR3 is TGTGCCAGCAGCCCGGACGAGAGTGGGAGAGCGCATGAGCAGTTCTTC.

The chain combines TRBV11-3 with TRBJ2-3; the D is unclear. Trimming took 6 bases from V and 4 from J, leaving 8 bases between them. This CDR3 contains 12 residues. In germline, CDR1 is SGHNT, CDR2 YENEEA. The CDR3 sequence is CASSITADTQYF. The DNA for the CDR3 is TGTGCCAGCAGTATTACGGCAGATACGCAGTATTTT.